This TCR beta chain was retrieved from a study of T cell responses to AZD1222 COVID-19 vaccine. Study-wide results and caveats: Targets within unmutated variant regions were reportedly found for nearly half of spike-specific TCRs.

From germline, CDR1 is ENHRY and CDR2 SYGVKD. Trimming cost V 3 bases and J 7 bases, with 22 bases left between them. This CDR3 has 17 residues. TCRdb's table, derived via immunoSEQ multiplex PCR, lists solely in-frame clones and lacks some. The sample shows 95,000 to 150,000 clones, approximately 88% of them seen only once. Comment on this clone: Its specificity is unknown.

The V and J genes are TRBV10-3 and TRBJ1-5, with D tentatively TRBD1 (6 bases). The source material was peripheral blood, sampled on day 0 of AZD1222 vaccination. This TCR came from an adult in good health. The CDR3 spells CAISERDQWGAGQPQHF. For the CDR3, the DNA is TGTGCCATCAGTGAAAGGGATCAGTGGGGGGCCGGACAGCCCCAGCATTTT.